Given below is one T cell receptor (beta chain) in context. The CDR3 runs 15 residues. Germline lookup yields CDR1 SGHKS and CDR2 YYEKEE (reference sequence). Trimming pared 4 bases from V and 3 bases from J, leaving 17 bases between. As to time point: patch test 2, 6 weeks after DPC sensitization. Treatment here: therapeutic diphenylcyclopropenone sensitization with weekly scalp DPC. Total RNA was isolated from unfractionated whole blood. The data derive from a study of human T cells and chemical hapten exposure. In the study overall: The study patch tested 0.01% DPC on the upper back and read results at 6 days.

One entry per CDR3 protein results from TCRdb running MiXCR on the RACE reads. The table records 35,000 to 50,000 distinct CDR3 sequences, 9.5% to 10% of them present only once. The gene calls are TRBV5-5 and TRBJ2-7; D is tentatively TRBD1 or TRBD2 (6 bases each). The material sequenced was whole blood, taken in connection with sensitization to the hapten diphenylcyclopropenone (DPC). The receptor was isolated from a woman under 40 with alopecia areata. Some clones in this sample may be carry-over from other donors' samples. In DNA form, the CDR3 reads TGTGCCAGCAGCCTAGAGAGGGGGAGGTACTACGAGCAGTACTTC. This codes for CASSLERGRYYEQYF.